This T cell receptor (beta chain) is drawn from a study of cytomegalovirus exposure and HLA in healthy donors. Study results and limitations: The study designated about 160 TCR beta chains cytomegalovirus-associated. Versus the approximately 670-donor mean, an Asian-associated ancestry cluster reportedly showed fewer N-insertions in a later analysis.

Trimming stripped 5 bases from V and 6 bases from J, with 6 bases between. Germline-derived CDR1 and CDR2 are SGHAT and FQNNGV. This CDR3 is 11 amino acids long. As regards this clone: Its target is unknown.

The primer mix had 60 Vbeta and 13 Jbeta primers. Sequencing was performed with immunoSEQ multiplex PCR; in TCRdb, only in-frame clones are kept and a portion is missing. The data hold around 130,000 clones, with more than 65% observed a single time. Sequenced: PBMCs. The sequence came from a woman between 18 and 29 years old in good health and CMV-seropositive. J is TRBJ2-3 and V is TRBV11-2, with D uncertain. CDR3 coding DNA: TGTGCCAGCAGCCCCCTGGATACGCAGTATTTT. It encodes CASSPLDTQYF.